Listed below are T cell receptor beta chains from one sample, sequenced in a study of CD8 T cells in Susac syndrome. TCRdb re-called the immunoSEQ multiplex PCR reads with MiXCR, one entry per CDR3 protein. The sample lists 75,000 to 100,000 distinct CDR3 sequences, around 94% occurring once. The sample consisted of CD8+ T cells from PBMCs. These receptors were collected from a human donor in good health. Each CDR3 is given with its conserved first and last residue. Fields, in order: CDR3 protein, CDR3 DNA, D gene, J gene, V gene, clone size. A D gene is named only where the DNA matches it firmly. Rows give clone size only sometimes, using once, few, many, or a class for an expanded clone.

CDR3aa: CSVRVTEAFF
CDR3nt: TGCAGCGTAAGGGTTACTGAAGCTTTCTTT
d_gene: .
j_gene: TRBJ1-1
v_gene: TRBV29-1
abundance: .

CDR3aa: CASSGRGRAYGYTF
CDR3nt: TGTGCCAGCAGTGGCAGGGGGCGCGCCTATGGCTACACCTTC
d_gene: TRBD1
j_gene: TRBJ1-2
v_gene: TRBV6-2/TRBV6-3
abundance: .

CDR3aa: CAWRRLTTGDTEAFF
CDR3nt: TGTGCCTGGAGACGACTCACGACAGGGGACACTGAAGCTTTCTTT
d_gene: TRBD1
j_gene: TRBJ1-1
v_gene: TRBV30
abundance: .

CDR3aa: CASSPIAGGYDEQFF
CDR3nt: TGTGCCAGCAGCCCGATAGCGGGAGGGTACGATGAGCAGTTCTTC
d_gene: TRBD2
j_gene: TRBJ2-1
v_gene: TRBV7-9
abundance: .

CDR3aa: CATLSQGSSYEQYF
CDR3nt: TGCGCCACCTTAAGCCAGGGGAGCTCCTACGAGCAGTACTTC
d_gene: .
j_gene: TRBJ2-7
v_gene: TRBV10-2
abundance: .

CDR3aa: CASSQAGTVYGYEQYF
CDR3nt: TGTGCCAGCAGCCAAGCTGGGACAGTTTATGGGTACGAGCAGTACTTC
d_gene: TRBD1
j_gene: TRBJ2-7
v_gene: TRBV14
abundance: .

CDR3aa: CASSPSSGGYYEQYF
CDR3nt: TGTGCCAGCAGCCCCTCTAGCGGGGGTTACTACGAGCAGTACTTC
d_gene: TRBD2
j_gene: TRBJ2-7
v_gene: TRBV9
abundance: .

CDR3aa: CASSFFGSQDEQYF
CDR3nt: TGCGCCAGCAGCTTCTTCGGGTCGCAGGACGAGCAGTACTTC
d_gene: .
j_gene: TRBJ2-7
v_gene: TRBV5-1
abundance: .

CDR3aa: CASSFPVATSGTDTQYF
CDR3nt: TGTGCCAGCAGTTTCCCCGTCGCGACTAGCGGGACAGATACGCAGTATTTT
d_gene: TRBD2
j_gene: TRBJ2-3
v_gene: TRBV28
abundance: .

CDR3aa: CASSYRDRGRYGYTF
CDR3nt: TGTGCCAGCAGTTACCGGGACAGGGGGCGTTATGGCTACACCTTC
d_gene: TRBD1
j_gene: TRBJ1-2
v_gene: TRBV6-5
abundance: .

CDR3aa: CASSFAGTYGYTF
CDR3nt: TGTGCCAGCAGTTTTGCAGGGACCTATGGCTACACCTTC
d_gene: .
j_gene: TRBJ1-2
v_gene: TRBV28
abundance: .

CDR3aa: CASSWVSGTGSYNEQFF
CDR3nt: TGTGCCAGCAGCTGGGTTAGCGGGACGGGCTCCTACAATGAGCAGTTCTTC
d_gene: TRBD2
j_gene: TRBJ2-1
v_gene: TRBV11-2
abundance: .

CDR3aa: CASSLASGREEQFF
CDR3nt: TGTGCCAGCAGCTTGGCTAGCGGGAGGGAGGAGCAGTTCTTC
d_gene: TRBD2
j_gene: TRBJ2-1
v_gene: TRBV5-6
abundance: .

CDR3aa: CASRSEPPYEQYF
CDR3nt: TGCGCCAGCAGATCCGAACCGCCCTACGAGCAGTACTTC
d_gene: .
j_gene: TRBJ2-7
v_gene: TRBV5-1
abundance: .

CDR3aa: CASSLEHPGNYEQYF
CDR3nt: TGTGCCAGCAGCTTAGAGCACCCCGGGAACTACGAGCAGTACTTC
d_gene: .
j_gene: TRBJ2-7
v_gene: TRBV7-9
abundance: .

CDR3aa: CASSIEWSGELFF
CDR3nt: TGTGCCAGTAGTATTGAGTGGTCCGGGGAGCTGTTTTTT
d_gene: .
j_gene: TRBJ2-2
v_gene: TRBV19
abundance: .

CDR3aa: CASSQVGTTEAFF
CDR3nt: TGCGCCAGCAGCCAAGTCGGGACCACTGAAGCTTTCTTT
d_gene: .
j_gene: TRBJ1-1
v_gene: TRBV4-1
abundance: once

CDR3aa: CASSFRPGELFF
CDR3nt: TGTGCCAGCAGCTTTCGCCCCGGGGAGCTGTTTTTT
d_gene: .
j_gene: TRBJ2-2
v_gene: TRBV5-6
abundance: once

CDR3aa: CATSRDLGPGELFF
CDR3nt: TGTGCCACCAGCAGAGATCTGGGGCCCGGGGAGCTGTTTTTT
d_gene: .
j_gene: TRBJ2-2
v_gene: TRBV15
abundance: .

CDR3aa: CASSPWGDTEAFF
CDR3nt: TGTGCCAGCAGTCCCTGGGGGGACACTGAAGCTTTCTTT
d_gene: .
j_gene: TRBJ1-1
v_gene: TRBV12-3/TRBV12-4
abundance: .

CDR3aa: CASSVQDNEQFF
CDR3nt: TGTGCCAGCAGCGTGCAGGACAATGAGCAGTTCTTC
d_gene: .
j_gene: TRBJ2-1
v_gene: TRBV9
abundance: .

CDR3aa: CASSKVMGLAAGELFF
CDR3nt: TGTGCCAGCAGTAAAGTTATGGGACTAGCGGCCGGGGAGCTGTTTTTT
d_gene: TRBD2
j_gene: TRBJ2-2
v_gene: TRBV25-1
abundance: .

CDR3aa: CATSPDSGNTIYF
CDR3nt: TGTGCCACCAGCCCGGACTCTGGAAACACCATATATTTT
d_gene: .
j_gene: TRBJ1-3
v_gene: TRBV15
abundance: .

CDR3aa: CASSSLEGAPGPSSYEQYF
CDR3nt: TGTGCCAGCAGCTCTTTAGAAGGCGCCCCGGGACCCAGCTCCTACGAGCAGTACTTC
d_gene: .
j_gene: TRBJ2-7
v_gene: TRBV5-6
abundance: .

CDR3aa: CASSELLAGGNNEQFF
CDR3nt: TGTGCCAGCAGTGAACTCCTAGCGGGAGGAAACAATGAGCAGTTCTTC
d_gene: TRBD2
j_gene: TRBJ2-1
v_gene: TRBV6-1
abundance: .

CDR3aa: CATSDGRRREKLFF
CDR3nt: TGTGCCACCAGTGATGGACGGCGGAGGGAAAAACTGTTTTTT
d_gene: .
j_gene: TRBJ1-4
v_gene: TRBV24-1
abundance: .

CDR3aa: CASSPTRNLNEQFF
CDR3nt: TGTGCCAGCAGCCCGACTAGGAACCTCAATGAGCAGTTCTTC
d_gene: .
j_gene: TRBJ2-1
v_gene: TRBV3-1
abundance: .

CDR3aa: CASSQDKVAVFRGLNEKLFF
CDR3nt: TGTGCCAGCAGCCAAGATAAGGTTGCGGTCTTCCGGGGGCTGAATGAAAAACTGTTTTTT
d_gene: .
j_gene: TRBJ1-4
v_gene: TRBV3-1
abundance: .

CDR3aa: CSVESSGDYNEQFF
CDR3nt: TGCAGCGTTGAGTCTAGCGGAGATTACAATGAGCAGTTCTTC
d_gene: TRBD2
j_gene: TRBJ2-1
v_gene: TRBV29-1
abundance: .

CDR3aa: CASSGTGAYNEQFF
CDR3nt: TGTGCCAGCAGTGGGACAGGGGCGTACAATGAGCAGTTCTTC
d_gene: TRBD1
j_gene: TRBJ2-1
v_gene: TRBV25-1
abundance: .

CDR3aa: CASSLLGYRYEQYF
CDR3nt: TGCGCCAGCAGCTTGCTTGGTTACCGCTACGAGCAGTACTTC
d_gene: .
j_gene: TRBJ2-7
v_gene: TRBV5-1
abundance: .

CDR3aa: CASSKIAGGLGNEQFF
CDR3nt: TGTGCCAGCAGCAAAATAGCGGGAGGGCTGGGCAATGAGCAGTTCTTC
d_gene: TRBD2
j_gene: TRBJ2-1
v_gene: TRBV11-2
abundance: .

CDR3aa: CASWFLSAFF
CDR3nt: TGTGCCAGCTGGTTCCTTTCTGCTTTCTTT
d_gene: .
j_gene: TRBJ1-1
v_gene: TRBV2
abundance: .

CDR3aa: CASSPLDSRVSYNEQFF
CDR3nt: TGCGCCAGCAGCCCCCTGGACAGTCGGGTTTCTTACAATGAGCAGTTCTTC
d_gene: .
j_gene: TRBJ2-1
v_gene: TRBV4-1
abundance: .

CDR3aa: CSAMGQEFTNYGYTF
CDR3nt: TGCAGTGCCATGGGCCAGGAGTTCACTAACTATGGCTACACCTTC
d_gene: .
j_gene: TRBJ1-2
v_gene: TRBV20-1
abundance: .

CDR3aa: CASRADRLAKNIQYF
CDR3nt: TGTGCCAGCAGGGCGGACAGGCTAGCCAAAAACATTCAGTACTTC
d_gene: TRBD1
j_gene: TRBJ2-4
v_gene: TRBV27
abundance: .

CDR3aa: CASPAGPWTIGEAFF
CDR3nt: TGTGCCAGCCCCGCGGGCCCCTGGACGATCGGTGAAGCTTTCTTT
d_gene: .
j_gene: TRBJ1-1
v_gene: TRBV21-1
abundance: .

CDR3aa: CASIMGNTEAFF
CDR3nt: TGTGCCAGCATTATGGGGAACACTGAAGCTTTCTTT
d_gene: .
j_gene: TRBJ1-1
v_gene: TRBV16
abundance: .

CDR3aa: CASSPLRQGGNTEAFF
CDR3nt: TGTGCCAGCAGCCCACTACGCCAGGGAGGGAACACTGAAGCTTTCTTT
d_gene: .
j_gene: TRBJ1-1
v_gene: TRBV5-6
abundance: .

CDR3aa: CASSEALLGTGAFETQYF
CDR3nt: TGTGCCAGCAGTGAAGCGCTTCTAGGGACAGGGGCTTTTGAGACCCAGTACTTC
d_gene: TRBD1
j_gene: TRBJ2-5
v_gene: TRBV6-1
abundance: .

CDR3aa: CASSVWGGVLGYTF
CDR3nt: TGTGCCAGCAGCGTATGGGGCGGGGTGTTAGGCTACACCTTC
d_gene: .
j_gene: TRBJ1-2
v_gene: TRBV9
abundance: .

CDR3aa: CSARLAGSMETQYF
CDR3nt: TGCAGTGCTCGTCTAGCTGGATCCATGGAGACCCAGTACTTC
d_gene: .
j_gene: TRBJ2-5
v_gene: TRBV20-1
abundance: .

CDR3aa: CATGEGNSPLHF
CDR3nt: TGTGCCACCGGGGAGGGTAATTCACCCCTCCACTTT
d_gene: .
j_gene: TRBJ1-6
v_gene: TRBV12-3/TRBV12-4
abundance: .

CDR3aa: CASGLPGQVYLEQYF
CDR3nt: TGTGCTAGTGGATTACCCGGACAGGTATACCTAGAGCAGTACTTC
d_gene: TRBD1
j_gene: TRBJ2-7
v_gene: TRBV12-5
abundance: .

CDR3aa: CSARDTQGLGSPLHF
CDR3nt: TGCAGTGCTAGAGACACACAGGGGTTGGGTTCACCCCTCCACTTT
d_gene: TRBD1
j_gene: TRBJ1-6
v_gene: TRBV20-1
abundance: .

CDR3aa: CSVEPSAATDTQYF
CDR3nt: TGCAGCGTTGAACCTAGCGCGGCCACAGATACGCAGTATTTT
d_gene: .
j_gene: TRBJ2-3
v_gene: TRBV29-1
abundance: .

CDR3aa: CASGDPRGSYGYTF
CDR3nt: TGTGCCAGCGGAGATCCCAGGGGTTCCTATGGCTACACCTTC
d_gene: .
j_gene: TRBJ1-2
v_gene: TRBV9
abundance: .

CDR3aa: CASSQDRGYEQFF
CDR3nt: TGTGCCAGCAGCCAAGATCGGGGCTATGAGCAGTTCTTC
d_gene: .
j_gene: TRBJ2-1
v_gene: TRBV14
abundance: .

CDR3aa: CAWARTAGFEKLFF
CDR3nt: TGTGCCTGGGCCCGGACGGCGGGGTTTGAAAAACTGTTTTTT
d_gene: .
j_gene: TRBJ1-4
v_gene: TRBV30
abundance: .

CDR3aa: CASSPRGTGVNIQYF
CDR3nt: TGTGCCAGCAGCCCGAGAGGGACAGGGGTAAACATTCAGTACTTC
d_gene: TRBD1
j_gene: TRBJ2-4
v_gene: TRBV13
abundance: .

CDR3aa: CASSLTSGNSYNEQFF
CDR3nt: TGTGCCAGCAGCTTAACTAGCGGGAACTCCTACAATGAGCAGTTCTTC
d_gene: TRBD2
j_gene: TRBJ2-1
v_gene: TRBV7-6
abundance: .